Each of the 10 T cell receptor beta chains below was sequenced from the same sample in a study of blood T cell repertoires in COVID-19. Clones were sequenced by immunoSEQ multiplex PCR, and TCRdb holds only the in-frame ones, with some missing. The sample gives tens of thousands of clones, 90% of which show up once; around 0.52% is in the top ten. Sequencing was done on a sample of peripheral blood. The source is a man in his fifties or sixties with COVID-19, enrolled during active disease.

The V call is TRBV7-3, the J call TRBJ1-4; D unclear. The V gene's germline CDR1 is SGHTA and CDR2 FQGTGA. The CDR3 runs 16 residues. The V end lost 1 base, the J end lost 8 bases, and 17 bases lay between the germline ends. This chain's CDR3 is CASSLNPEALWEKLFF. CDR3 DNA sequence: TGTGCCAGCAGCTTAAACCCCGAAGCACTCTGGGAAAAACTGTTTTTT.

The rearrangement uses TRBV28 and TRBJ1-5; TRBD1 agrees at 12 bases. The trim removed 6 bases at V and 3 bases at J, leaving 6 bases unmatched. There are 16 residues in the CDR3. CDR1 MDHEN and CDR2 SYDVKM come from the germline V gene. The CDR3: CASRWGQGAFNQPQHF. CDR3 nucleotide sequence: TGTGCCAGCAGATGGGGACAGGGGGCTTTCAATCAGCCCCAGCATTTT.

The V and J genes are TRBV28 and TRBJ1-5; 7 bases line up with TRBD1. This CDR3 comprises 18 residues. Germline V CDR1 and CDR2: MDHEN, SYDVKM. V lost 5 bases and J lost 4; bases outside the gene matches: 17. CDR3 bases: TGTGCCAGCAGTCGCTCGAGGACAGGTAGGGTTTCTAATCAGCCCCAGCATTTT. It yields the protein CASSRSRTGRVSNQPQHF.

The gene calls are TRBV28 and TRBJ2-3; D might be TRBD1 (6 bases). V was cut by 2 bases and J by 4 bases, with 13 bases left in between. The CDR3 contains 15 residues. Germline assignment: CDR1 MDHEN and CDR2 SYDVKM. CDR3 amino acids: CASSLIGDRPDTQYF. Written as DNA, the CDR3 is TGTGCCAGCAGTTTAATTGGAGACAGGCCAGATACGCAGTATTTT.

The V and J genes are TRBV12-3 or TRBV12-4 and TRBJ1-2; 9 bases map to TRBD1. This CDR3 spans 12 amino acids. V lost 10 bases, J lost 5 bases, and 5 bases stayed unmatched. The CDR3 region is CANSGTGYGYTF. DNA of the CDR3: TGTGCCAATTCCGGGACAGGGTATGGCTACACCTTC.

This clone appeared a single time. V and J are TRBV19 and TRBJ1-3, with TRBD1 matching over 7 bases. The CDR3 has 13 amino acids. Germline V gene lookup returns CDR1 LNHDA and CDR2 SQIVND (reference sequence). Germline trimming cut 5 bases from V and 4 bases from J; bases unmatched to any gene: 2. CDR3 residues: CASSGDRGNTIYF. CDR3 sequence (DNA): TGTGCCAGTAGTGGGGACAGAGGAAACACCATATATTTT.

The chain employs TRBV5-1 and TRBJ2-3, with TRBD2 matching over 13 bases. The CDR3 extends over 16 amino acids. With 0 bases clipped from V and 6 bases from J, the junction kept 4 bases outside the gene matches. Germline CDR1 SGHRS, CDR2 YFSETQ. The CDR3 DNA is TGCGCCAGCAGCTTGGCCGGGACTAGCGGGATTGATACGCAGTATTTT. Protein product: CASSLAGTSGIDTQYF.

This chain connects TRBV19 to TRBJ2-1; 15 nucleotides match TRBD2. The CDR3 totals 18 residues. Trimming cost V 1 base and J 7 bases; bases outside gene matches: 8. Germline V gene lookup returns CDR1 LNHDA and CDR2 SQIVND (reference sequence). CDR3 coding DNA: TGTGCCAGTAGTATAGTCTCTGGACTAGCGGGAGGGCCAAATGAGCAGTTCTTC. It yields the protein CASSIVSGLAGGPNEQFF.

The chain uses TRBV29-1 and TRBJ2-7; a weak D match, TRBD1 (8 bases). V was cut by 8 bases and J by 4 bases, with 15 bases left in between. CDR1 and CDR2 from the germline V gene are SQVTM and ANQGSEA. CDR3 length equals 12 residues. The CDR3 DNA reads TGCAGCTTCGGACAGGGAGGGTACGAGCAGTACTTC. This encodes CSFGQGGYEQYF.

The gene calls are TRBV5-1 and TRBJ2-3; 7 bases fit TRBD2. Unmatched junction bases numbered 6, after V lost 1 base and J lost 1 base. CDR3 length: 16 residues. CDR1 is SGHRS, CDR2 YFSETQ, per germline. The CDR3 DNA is TGCGCCAGCAGCTTGAGTCCTCTAGCGGGCACAGATACGCAGTATTTT. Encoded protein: CASSLSPLAGTDTQYF. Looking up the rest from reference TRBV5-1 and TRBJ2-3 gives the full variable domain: KAGVTQTPRYLIKTRGQQVTLSCSPISGHRSVSWYQQTPGQGLQFLFEYFSETQRNKGNFPGRFSGRQFSNSRSEMNVSTLELGDSALYLCASSLSPLAGTDTQYFGPGTRLTVL.